The TCR beta chain under discussion was sequenced for a study of shared clonotypes between healthy human individuals. Study as a whole: Three plates each covered CD4 naive and memory; CD8 naive two, CD8 memory one. Study results and limitations: Sampling was confined to blood; repertoires within tissues likely differ. Across a few donors, naive CD4 shared 4.5% to 6%, naive CD8 3% to 3.5%, memory CD4 about 2.5%, memory CD8 around 0.36%.

V was pared by 0 bases and J by 6 bases, with 14 bases between. This CDR3 is 14 amino acids long. Germline V gives CDR1 SQVTM, CDR2 ANQGSEA. Notes on this clone: The antigen is not known.

The naive CD8 fraction comprised CD45RO-negative cells positively selected for CCR7 and excluded terminally differentiated effector memory CD45RA+ cells. In the authors' workflow: Junction-only immunoSEQ data arrived without quality scores, meaning filtering differed. TCRdb's table, derived via immunoSEQ multiplex PCR, lists solely in-frame clones and lacks some. Clone size and the V and J calls come from that table; the DNA yielded D and trimming. Here the sample spans about 2.2 million clones, 85% to 95% being singletons. The receptor was derived from a man aged 18 to 30 in good health. Some clones in this sample may be carry-over from other donors' samples. This chain joins TRBV29-1 and TRBJ1-2; no reliable D call. The sequenced material came from naive CD8+ T cells from PBMCs. The CDR3 nucleotides read TGCAGCGTTGAAGATCAACGACAAATCCATGGCTACACCTTC. Translation: CSVEDQRQIHGYTF. Full variable domain (remainder filled in from reference TRBV29-1 and TRBJ1-2): SAVISQKPSRDICQRGTSLTIQCQVDSQVTMMFWYRQQPGQSLTLIATANQGSEATYESGFVIDKFPISRPNLTFSTLTVSNMSPEDSSIYLCSVEDQRQIHGYTFGSGTRLTVV.